The 13 T cell receptor beta chains given below trace back to one sample, sequenced in a study of pediatric ulcerative colitis. Clones were sequenced by immunoSEQ multiplex PCR, and TCRdb holds only the in-frame ones, with some missing. Of approximately 60,000 clones listed, around 85% are singletons. What was sequenced was blood. The origin of the receptors is a boy aged 5-17 years with severe ulcerative colitis.

The rearrangement uses TRBV5-4 and TRBJ1-3; D perhaps matches TRBD1 (5 bases). The CDR3 consists of 17 residues. The V end was cut by 0 bases, the J end by 2 bases, with 15 bases between. The germline gives CDR1 SGHNT, CDR2 YYREEE (reference sequence). CDR3 DNA: TGTGCCAGCAGCTTGGAACGGGGGGTGAGAACTGGAAACACCATATATTTT. Its protein is CASSLERGVRTGNTIYF.

The CDR3 DNA sequence: TGTGCCAGCAGCTTAGGGGCCAGGGCGGAGGGGGAAGAGACCCAGTACTTC. Residues: CASSLGARAEGEETQYF. V gene TRBV7-9 combines with J gene TRBJ2-5; D may correspond to TRBD1 or TRBD2 (6 bases each). Germline V lookup: CDR1 SEHNR, CDR2 FQNEAQ (reference sequence). V lost 1 base, J lost 3 bases, and 18 bases lay in between. The CDR3 is 17 amino acids.

This clone was found once. V and J are TRBV19 and TRBJ1-1, with D possibly matching TRBD1 (5 bases). The CDR3 runs 14 residues. Germline lookup yields CDR1 LNHDA and CDR2 SQIVND (reference sequence). The V end lost 7 bases, the J end lost 5 bases, and 17 bases lay between the germline ends. CDR3 coding DNA: TGTGCCAGTACCCGGCAGGGAATCTGGACTGAAGCTTTCTTT. Translation gives CASTRQGIWTEAFF.

The chain has TRBV6-4 and TRBJ2-3; D gene uncertain. Trimming removed 10 bases from V and 14 bases from J, with 19 bases in between. CDR1 and CDR2 from the germline V gene are MRHNA and SNTAGT. CDR3 length: 11 residues. This CDR3 reads CATPSGSGLYF. CDR3 sequence (DNA): TGTGCCACCCCATCCGGGTCGGGTTTGTATTTT.

The chain links TRBV15 to TRBJ1-2; possible D gene TRBD1, 5 bases. Trimming shortened V by 0 bases and J by 4 bases, and 18 bases separated the two germline ends. Per germline, CDR1 LNHNV and CDR2 YYDKDF (reference sequence). The CDR3 sequence is 17 residues long. This chain's CDR3 is CATSRDLGGWDVYGYTF. The DNA of the CDR3 is TGTGCCACCAGCAGAGATCTCGGGGGTTGGGATGTCTATGGCTACACCTTC. Based on the CDR3 plus reference TRBV15 and TRBJ1-2, the full variable domain is DAMVIQNPRYQVTQFGKPVTLSCSQTLNHNVMYWYQQKSSQAPKLLFHYYDKDFNNEADTPDNFQSRRPNTSFCFLDIRSPGLGDTAMYLCATSRDLGGWDVYGYTFGSGTRLTVV.

The chain carries TRBV29-1 and TRBJ2-7; TRBD2 might be the D (5 bases). This CDR3 has 12 amino acids. CDR1 is SQVTM and CDR2 is ANQGSEA in the germline V gene. Between the trimmed V and J ends, which lost 7 bases and 0 bases, there was a span of 10 bases. In DNA form, the CDR3 reads TGCAGCGGAATCGGAGGCTCCTACGAGCAGTACTTC. Its protein product is CSGIGGSYEQYF.

This chain joins TRBV13 and TRBJ2-7; tentatively, D is TRBD1 or TRBD2 (6 bases each). The CDR3 spans 17 residues. CDR1 and CDR2 (germline): PRHDT, FYEKMQ (reference sequence). V lost 5 bases and J 8 bases, leaving 28 bases between the germline ends. This chain's CDR3 is CASSPRGYEEGRSQQYF. The CDR3 coding sequence is TGTGCCAGCAGCCCCAGGGGATACGAGGAGGGGCGTTCCCAGCAGTACTTC.

Details on this clone: The sample holds other DNA sequences that translate to the same CDR3. The V call is TRBV5-1, the J call TRBJ1-1; tentative D call: TRBD1 (5 bases). This CDR3 comprises 13 residues. Germline V gene lookup returns CDR1 SGHRS and CDR2 YFSETQ. V was cut by 0 bases and J by 5 bases, with 8 bases left in between. Here the CDR3 DNA reads TGCGCCAGCAGCTTGGTGGGGGAGACTGAAGCTTTCTTT. Its translation: CASSLVGETEAFF.

This chain links TRBV27 with TRBJ2-7; D unclear. V lost 6 bases and J lost 0, with 18 bases in between. The germline V gene has CDR1 MNHEY and CDR2 SMNVEV (reference sequence). The CDR3 consists of 16 residues. CDR3 nucleotide sequence: TGTGCCAGCAGCCCCTCCGTGGGTCTCCACTCCTACGAGCAGTACTTC. It is translated as CASSPSVGLHSYEQYF.

This clone was seen only once. The chain uses TRBV6-5 and TRBJ1-2; weak D call: TRBD1 (5 bases). The V gene lost 0 bases and the J gene lost 0 bases, with 11 bases spanning the gap. This CDR3 has 16 amino acids. CDR1 is MNHEY, CDR2 SVGAGI, per germline. The CDR3, as DNA: TGTGCCAGCAGTTACTCCCCATCCAGGGCTAACTATGGCTACACCTTC. Translation: CASSYSPSRANYGYTF.

The V and J genes are TRBV29-1 and TRBJ2-1; D perhaps matches TRBD2 (6 bases). The CDR3 is made up of 18 amino acids. From germline, CDR1 is SQVTM and CDR2 ANQGSEA. Between the trimmed V and J ends, which lost 7 bases and 5 bases, there was a span of 30 bases. The CDR3 here is CSAERLTGELRQNNEQFF. Here the CDR3 DNA reads TGCAGCGCAGAGCGTCTAACGGGAGAGCTGCGGCAAAACAATGAGCAGTTCTTC.

V and J are TRBV10-1 and TRBJ1-2, with a weak D call TRBD1 (6 bases). CDR3 size: 13 residues. Germline CDR1 is WNHNN and CDR2 is SYGVQD (reference sequence). V gave up 4 bases and J gave up 4 bases, with 10 bases separating them. The CDR3 DNA reads as TGCGCCAGCAGTGGTGACAGGTTCTATGGCTACACCTTC. This gives the protein CASSGDRFYGYTF.

CDR3 residues: CASSPDPSSGNTIYF. CDR3 sequence (DNA): TGTGCCAGCAGCCCGGACCCAAGCTCTGGAAACACCATATATTTT. The chain is built from TRBV7-2 and TRBJ1-3; D gene ambiguous. The CDR3 covers 15 residues. Germline V gives CDR1 SGHTA, CDR2 FQGNSA. With 5 bases removed from V and 0 bases from J, the gap between germline ends came to 11 bases.